This T cell receptor (beta chain) comes out of a study of blood T cell repertoires in COVID-19. Study-level background: Researchers got acute and convalescent COVID-19 samples from the United States, Italy and Spain. Nucleic acid was either cDNA or gDNA, and it came from T cells, B-cell-depleted T cells, or PBMCs.

The junction had 3 bases not matched to a gene; V was cut back by 3 bases and J by 9 bases. This CDR3 region has 14 residues. From germline, CDR1 is LNHDA and CDR2 SQIVND (reference sequence). In the original processing: The assay estimated nucleated cells by amplifying reference gene primers. TCRdb's table, derived via immunoSEQ multiplex PCR, lists solely in-frame clones and lacks some. Clone size and the V and J calls come from that table; the DNA yielded D and trimming. The sample lists under 300,000 clones; about 70% were seen once. This clonotype originated in a woman older than 75 with acute or convalescent COVID-19. The chain carries TRBV19 and TRBJ2-1; 12 nucleotides agree with TRBD2. The sequenced sample was peripheral blood. The CDR3 DNA is TGTGCCAGTAGTATGACTAGCGGGAGCATTGAGCAGTTCTTC. As protein: CASSMTSGSIEQFF.